This T cell receptor beta chain is drawn from a study of cytomegalovirus exposure and HLA in healthy donors. Assay: immunoSEQ multiplex PCR; the TCRdb copy retains only in-frame clones and omits some. The table has hundreds of thousands of clones, around 86% seen once; the top ten hold roughly 0.82%. CDR1 is MRHNA, CDR2 SNTAGT, per germline. Trimming pared 7 bases from V and 1 base from J, leaving 15 bases between. CDR3 length equals 15 residues. To note about this clone: Its antigen remains unidentified.

The study, taken as a whole, reports: In vitro experiments confirmed that a few CMV-associated chains were specific for CMV antigens.

The sample was PBMCs. The clonotype was recovered from a young woman in good health and CMV-seronegative. V and J are TRBV6-4 and TRBJ2-3, with D maybe TRBD2 (5 bases). The DNA of the CDR3 is TGTGCCAGCACGGAGGACGCCGGAGGCACAGATACGCAGTATTTT. Protein product: CASTEDAGGTDTQYF.